Listed here are 27 T cell receptor beta chains from one sample, sequenced in a study of early T cells in non-severe SARS-CoV-2 infection. TCRdb recomputed calls from the 5' RACE reads with MiXCR, one row per CDR3 protein. The profile shows roughly 26,000 distinct CDR3 sequences, 4.5% to 5.5% of them singletons. Sample: whole blood. These receptors were obtained from an adult who was a healthcare worker with PCR-confirmed SARS-CoV-2 infection or an uninfected control (not recorded which).

This clonotype was recorded many times. This chain connects TRBV12-3 or TRBV12-4 to TRBJ1-2; D is possibly TRBD1 (5 bases). The V and J ends lost 3 bases and 7 bases respectively, with 15 bases between them. The CDR3 extends over 14 amino acids. The CDR3 reads CASSFRALARGYTF. The CDR3 DNA reads as TGTGCCAGCAGTTTCAGGGCGTTGGCCCGTGGCTACACCTTC.

The table lists this clonotype with many counts. This rearrangement joins TRBV11-3 to TRBJ2-3, with D possibly called TRBD1 or TRBD2 (5 bases each). Trimming removed 0 bases at V and 4 bases at J, with 8 bases between. CDR1 and CDR2 (germline): SGHNT, YENEEA. This CDR3 is 14 amino acids long. The CDR3, as DNA: TGTGCCAGCAGCTTAGATAGGGGAGCAGATACGCAGTATTTT. Its protein product is CASSLDRGADTQYF.

Ten or more counts support this clonotype. The chain links TRBV12-5 to TRBJ1-1, with 9 bases lining up with TRBD1. The CDR3 sequence is 15 residues long. Looked up from germline, CDR1 is LGHNT and CDR2 is FRNRAP. The trim removed 5 bases at V and 3 bases at J, leaving 7 bases unmatched. This CDR3 reads CASGGGQGADTEAFF. The CDR3 nucleotides read TGTGCTAGTGGTGGGGGACAGGGAGCGGACACTGAAGCTTTCTTT.

This clonotype is medium-sized by share. The gene calls are TRBV6-6 and TRBJ2-3, with 7 bases lining up with TRBD1. The ends lost 2 bases at V and 0 bases at J; junction bases unmatched: 5. Germline CDR1 reads MNHNY; CDR2 reads SVGAGI (reference sequence). The CDR3 length is 16 residues. The CDR3 is CASSYLQGSSTDTQYF. DNA of the CDR3: TGTGCCAGCAGTTACCTACAGGGGTCTAGCACAGATACGCAGTATTTT.

Many counts were recorded for this clonotype. This chain joins TRBV29-1 and TRBJ1-3; TRBD1 aligns across 8 bases. The trim removed 6 bases at V and 4 bases at J, leaving 2 bases unmatched. The germline V gene encodes CDR1 SQVTM and CDR2 ANQGSEA. The CDR3 loop spans 12 amino acids. The CDR3 sequence is CSVRTGGNTIYF. The DNA of the CDR3 is TGCAGCGTCAGGACAGGGGGAAACACCATATATTTT.

This clonotype has at least ten counts. This chain uses TRBV7-2 with TRBJ2-1; 7 bases map to TRBD2. CDR1 SGHTA and CDR2 FQGNSA come from the germline V gene. After removal of 1 base from V and 8 bases from J, the junction contained 14 bases not matched to a gene. This CDR3 spans 17 amino acids. DNA for the CDR3: TGTGCCAGCAGCTTAGGGGCCGGGGGGAGCGTCGGCGATGAGCAGTTCTTC. It yields the protein CASSLGAGGSVGDEQFF.

This clonotype came up many times. The J gene is TRBJ2-5, the V gene TRBV12-3 or TRBV12-4; no definite D call. Trimming took 4 bases from V and 0 from J, leaving 12 bases between them. This CDR3 has 15 amino acids. CDR3 DNA sequence: TGTGCCAGCAGTTCGGTAACAGCGTACCAAGAGACCCAGTACTTC. This translates into CASSSVTAYQETQYF.

The chain employs TRBV4-3 and TRBJ1-3; 9 nucleotides line up with TRBD1. After removal of 5 bases from V and 4 bases from J, the junction contained 6 bases not matched to a gene. Germline CDR1 LGHNA, CDR2 YSLEER. The CDR3 totals 15 residues. The CDR3 region is CASSADRGSGNTIYF. The CDR3 nucleotides read TGCGCCAGCAGCGCAGACAGGGGGAGCGGAAACACCATATATTTT.

CDR3 sequence: CASSLGTSGGAQETQYF. DNA for the CDR3: TGTGCCAGCAGCCTAGGGACTAGCGGGGGAGCTCAAGAGACCCAGTACTTC. This chain uses TRBV11-3 with TRBJ2-5; 14 bases line up with TRBD2. The V gene's germline CDR1 is SGHNT and CDR2 YENEEA. J was trimmed by 2 bases and V by 5 bases; bases with no gene match: 7. CDR3 size: 17 residues.

At least ten counts were recorded for this clonotype. The chain joins TRBV27 to TRBJ2-5, with TRBD1 matching 7 bases. The germline gives CDR1 MNHEY, CDR2 SMNVEV (reference sequence). This CDR3 has 14 amino acids. The V and J ends lost 6 bases and 4 bases, in that order; junction bases with no gene match: 8. The CDR3 bases are TGTGCCAGCAGGAAGACAGGGACGGGAGAGACCCAGTACTTC. The encoded protein is CASRKTGTGETQYF.

Ten or more counts support this clonotype. CDR3: CASSLDIRSPLHF. The CDR3 DNA is TGTGCCAGCAGCTTAGATATCAGGTCACCCCTCCACTTT. V gene TRBV7-9 combines with J gene TRBJ1-6; D is unclear. In germline, CDR1 is SEHNR, CDR2 FQNEAQ (reference sequence). V was cut by 1 base and J by 10 bases, with 8 bases left in between. This CDR3 is 13 amino acids long.

V and J are TRBV18 and TRBJ2-7, with TRBD1 matching over 7 bases. The germline CDR1 and CDR2 sequences are KGHSH and LQKENI. After removal of 6 bases from V and 5 bases from J, the junction contained 10 bases not matched to a gene. The CDR3 contains 14 residues. The CDR3 coding sequence is TGTGCCAGCTCCCCCTGGGAAGGGGGCCACGAGCAGTACTTC. Its translation is CASSPWEGGHEQYF.

This clonotype was counted only a few times. V is TRBV27 and J is TRBJ2-5, with D perhaps TRBD1 or TRBD2 (6 bases each). Looked up from germline, CDR1 is MNHEY and CDR2 is SMNVEV (reference sequence). V lost 6 bases to trimming and J lost 5 bases, with 19 bases between them. This CDR3 is built from 15 residues. In nucleotides, the CDR3 is TGTGCCAGCAGCACCTACGGAGGGGGGCAGGAGACCCAGTACTTC. Amino acids: CASSTYGGGQETQYF.

The table lists this clonotype with many counts. The chain joins TRBV6-2 or TRBV6-3 to TRBJ1-5; the match to TRBD1 covers 7 bases. The CDR3 runs 14 residues. J gave up 1 base and V 8 bases, and 5 bases lay outside the gene matches. The V gene's germline CDR1 is MNHEY and CDR2 SVGEGT. The CDR3 sequence is CASATGQSNQPQHF. CDR3 in DNA: TGTGCCAGCGCGACAGGGCAAAGCAATCAGCCCCAGCATTTT.

This clonotype was counted many times. V and J are TRBV11-1 and TRBJ1-6; D remains ambiguous. Germline CDR1 reads SGHAT; CDR2 reads FQDESV (reference sequence). Deletions cut 3 bases from V and 10 bases from J, with 10 bases between. The CDR3 has 13 amino acids. The CDR3 DNA follows: TGTGCCAGCAGCTTTTTTGGATGGTCACCCCTCCACTTT. Encoded protein: CASSFFGWSPLHF. Drawing the rest from reference TRBV11-1 and TRBJ1-6, the complete variable domain is EAEVAQSPRYKITEKSQAVAFWCDPISGHATLYWYRQILGQGPELLVQFQDESVVDDSQLPKDRFSAERLKGVDSTLKIQPAELGDSAMYLCASSFFGWSPLHFGNGTRLTVT.

This clonotype showed up many times. This chain links TRBV6-1 with TRBJ2-7; the D is unclear. CDR1 MNHNS and CDR2 SASEGT come from the germline V gene. With 2 bases removed from V and 5 bases from J, the gap between germline ends came to 13 bases. The CDR3 length is 14 residues. The CDR3 region is CASSERVGSHEQYF. As DNA, the CDR3 is TGTGCCAGCAGTGAAAGAGTAGGGTCCCACGAGCAGTACTTC.

This clonotype was recorded at least ten times. The rearrangement links TRBV6-5 to TRBJ1-1, with a tentative D call TRBD1 (6 bases). The length of the CDR3 is 17 residues. Germline CDR1 is MNHEY and CDR2 is SVGAGI. V lost 6 bases to trimming and J lost 5 bases, with 25 bases between them. The CDR3: CASSTSRDTTQGTEAFF. For the CDR3, the DNA is TGTGCCAGCAGCACGAGCCGGGACACTACTCAGGGGACTGAAGCTTTCTTT.

This clonotype was counted ten times or more. This chain connects TRBV12-3 or TRBV12-4 to TRBJ1-3; possibly TRBD1 for D (6 bases). This CDR3 contains 15 residues. The V end was cut by 1 base, the J end by 4 bases, with 11 bases between. The CDR3 coding sequence is TGTGCCAGCAGTTTAGGGGGGGCTGCGGGAAACACCATATATTTT. Protein: CASSLGGAAGNTIYF.

By sample share, this clonotype is medium-sized. This rearrangement joins TRBV13 to TRBJ2-4; D is ambiguous. In germline, CDR1 is PRHDT, CDR2 FYEKMQ (reference sequence). V shed 2 bases and J shed 2 bases, with 7 bases lying between them. This CDR3 spans 14 amino acids. CDR3: CASSLLGTKNIQYF. The CDR3 DNA reads TGTGCCAGCAGCTTATTGGGGACCAAAAACATTCAGTACTTC.

V and J are TRBV6-2 or TRBV6-3 and TRBJ2-3, with TRBD2 identical over 9 bases. This CDR3 comprises 17 residues. V was clipped by 1 base and J by 0 bases; unmatched bases: 5. Germline-derived CDR1 and CDR2 are MNHEY and SVGEGT. CDR3 in DNA: TGTGCCAGCAGTTACTACCCTAGCGGGGACAGCACAGATACGCAGTATTTT. Its protein product is CASSYYPSGDSTDTQYF.

The chain links TRBV7-9 to TRBJ2-7; D is possibly TRBD2 (6 bases). In germline, CDR1 is SEHNR, CDR2 FQNEAQ (reference sequence). The V and J ends lost 5 bases and 2 bases respectively, with 10 bases between them. The CDR3 spans 13 residues. This CDR3 reads CASSSSGTYEQYF. In DNA, the CDR3 is TGTGCCAGCAGCAGTAGCGGAACCTACGAGCAGTACTTC.

In its sample, this clonotype was seen many times. This sequence joins TRBV5-6 and TRBJ1-1; D may be TRBD1 (5 bases). The V end lost 4 bases, the J end lost 8 bases, and 9 bases lay between the germline ends. The CDR3 has 11 residues. CDR1 is SGHDT, CDR2 YYEEEE, per germline. The CDR3 bases are TGTGCCAGCAGCCAGGGTTTCGAAGCTTTCTTT. The encoded protein is CASSQGFEAFF.

This clonotype was found a few times. In DNA form, the CDR3 reads TGTGCCAGCAGCCCCAGGGCTGGGGCCAACGTCCTGACTTTC. This translates into CASSPRAGANVLTF. The J gene is TRBJ2-6, the V gene TRBV4-2, with D tentatively TRBD1 (5 bases). This CDR3 spans 14 amino acids. Germline V gene lookup returns CDR1 LGHNA and CDR2 YNFKEQ. The V gene lost 4 bases and the J gene lost 2 bases, with 6 bases spanning the gap.

In its sample, this clonotype was seen a few times. The rearrangement links TRBV6-2 or TRBV6-3 to TRBJ2-4; D possibly corresponds to TRBD1 (5 bases). The V end was cut by 5 bases, the J end by 4 bases, with 12 bases between. From germline, CDR1 is MNHEY and CDR2 SVGEGT. This CDR3 comprises 14 residues. The CDR3 here is CASSASGAKNIQYF. Written as DNA, the CDR3 is TGTGCCAGCAGTGCTTCTGGGGCTAAAAACATTCAGTACTTC.

This clonotype is labeled as medium-sized. The chain employs TRBV27 and TRBJ2-7, with a tentative D call TRBD2 (5 bases). V was trimmed by 5 bases and J by 5 bases, leaving 16 bases between them. The CDR3 has 14 amino acids. The germline CDR1 and CDR2 sequences are MNHEY and SMNVEV (reference sequence). CDR3 nucleotides: TGTGCCAGCAGTAAGAGATACTCCGGGGACGAGCAGTACTTC. Its translation is CASSKRYSGDEQYF.

As to this clonotype: This could be a read error, since a much larger clone is one nucleotide away. The CDR3 bases are TGCAGCGCCGAGGGACAGGGACATCACAATGAGCAGTTCTTC. This translates into CSAEGQGHHNEQFF. V gene TRBV29-1 combines with J gene TRBJ2-1, with 9 bases lining up with TRBD1. CDR1 is SQVTM and CDR2 is ANQGSEA in the germline V gene. V lost 7 bases and J lost 5; bases outside the gene matches: 9. The CDR3 length is 14 residues.

This clonotype was seen many times. CDR3 DNA: TGTGCCACCAGCAGAGATCAGGCCACTGAAGCTTTCTTT. It encodes CATSRDQATEAFF. The chain has TRBV15 and TRBJ1-1; D uncertain. This CDR3 is built from 13 residues. Trimming took off 0 bases at V and 4 bases at J, with 6 bases between the two ends. The germline V gene has CDR1 LNHNV and CDR2 YYDKDF (reference sequence).